This passage covers 7 T cell receptor beta chains from one sample sequenced in a study of cytomegalovirus exposure and HLA in healthy donors. The PCR was carried out with 60 Vbeta primers and 13 Jbeta primers. TCRdb keeps only in-frame clones here, not all; method: immunoSEQ multiplex PCR. The data hold 150,000 to 200,000 clones, with more than 70% observed a single time. Sequencing was carried out using PBMCs. Receptors were obtained from a girl under 18 in good health and CMV-seronegative.

The V gene is TRBV5-1, the J gene TRBJ1-2, with D possibly being TRBD1 (5 bases). The V and J ends lost 4 bases and 0 bases respectively, with 10 bases between them. The CDR3 runs to 14 residues. Germline V CDR1 and CDR2: SGHRS, YFSETQ. CDR3 DNA sequence: TGCGCCAGCAGCGGGGGGACGGCTAACTATGGCTACACCTTC. This sequence encodes CASSGGTANYGYTF.

This clone has more than one count but fewer than ten. The gene calls are TRBV5-1 and TRBJ2-6, with a possible D match to TRBD1 (6 bases). Germline lookup yields CDR1 SGHRS and CDR2 YFSETQ. This CDR3 has 17 amino acids. Trimming pared 2 bases from V and 4 bases from J, leaving 16 bases between. CDR3 loop: CASSFQNQGSGANVLTF. CDR3 bases: TGCGCCAGCAGCTTCCAAAACCAGGGGTCCGGGGCCAACGTCCTGACTTTC.

This chain connects TRBV7-8 to TRBJ2-3, with a tentative D call TRBD2 (6 bases). This CDR3 is built from 17 residues. The V gene's germline CDR1 is SGHVS and CDR2 FQNEAQ. The V end was cut by 5 bases, the J end by 4 bases, with 22 bases between. CDR3 loop: CASSHGSASANADTQYF. CDR3 bases: TGTGCCAGCAGCCATGGCTCCGCTAGCGCCAACGCAGATACGCAGTATTTT.

V gene TRBV5-1 combines with J gene TRBJ2-7; 10 nucleotides match TRBD1. The junction had 8 bases not matched to a gene; V was cut back by 4 bases and J by 1 base. Germline values: CDR1 SGHRS, CDR2 YFSETQ. This CDR3 spans 16 amino acids. The CDR3 loop is CASSPPSGQGSYEQYF. The CDR3 DNA sequence: TGCGCCAGCAGCCCGCCGTCGGGACAGGGGTCCTACGAGCAGTACTTC. Variable domain in full (rest from reference TRBV5-1 and TRBJ2-7): KAGVTQTPRYLIKTRGQQVTLSCSPISGHRSVSWYQQTPGQGLQFLFEYFSETQRNKGNFPGRFSGRQFSNSRSEMNVSTLELGDSALYLCASSPPSGQGSYEQYFGPGTRLTVT.

The V and J genes are TRBV19 and TRBJ1-5; D possibly corresponds to TRBD1 (6 bases). The CDR3 totals 15 residues. CDR1 is LNHDA, CDR2 SQIVND, per germline (reference sequence). V lost 6 bases and J lost 4, with 16 bases in between. CDR3 sequence (DNA): TGTGCCAGTAGACTAGACAGGTCCACAAATCAGCCCCAGCATTTT. This sequence encodes CASRLDRSTNQPQHF.

The rearrangement links TRBV2 to TRBJ1-2; possible D gene TRBD1, 5 bases. Germline assignment: CDR1 SNHLY and CDR2 FYNNEI. The V end lost 3 bases, the J end lost 7 bases, and 15 bases lay between the germline ends. The length of the CDR3 is 14 residues. The CDR3 nucleotides are TGTGCCAGCAGTGAGGGACTACTGGGGTCTGGCTACACCTTC. Encoded protein: CASSEGLLGSGYTF.

This clone has just one count. The chain combines TRBV14 with TRBJ1-2; weak D call: TRBD1 (5 bases). CDR1 and CDR2 (germline): SGHDN, FVKESK. CDR3 length equals 14 residues. V dropped 3 bases and J dropped 5 bases, with 13 bases sitting between them. The CDR3 loop reads CASSQEGFFYGYTF. The CDR3 bases are TGTGCCAGCAGCCAGGAGGGGTTCTTTTATGGCTACACCTTC. Filled out from reference TRBV14 and TRBJ1-2, the complete variable domain reads EAGVTQFPSHSVIEKGQTVTLRCDPISGHDNLYWYRRVMGKEIKFLLHFVKESKQDESGMPNNRFLAERTGGTYSTLKVQPAELEDSGVYFCASSQEGFFYGYTFGSGTRLTVV.